The entry that follows covers one TCR beta chain sequence. Its antigen is unidentified. Each donor gave about 2.7 ml of peripheral blood. The sample belongs to a study of monozygotic twins with inflammatory bowel disease. Study results and caveats: Among IBD patients, TCRbeta diversity (inverse Simpson) was lower than in healthy co-twins.

CDR3 length: 15 amino acids. CDR1 SGDLS and CDR2 YYNGEE come from the germline V gene. A template switching step added UMIs, each with a 6-nucleotide sample barcode. TCRdb re-called the 5' RACE reads, yielding one record per CDR3 amino acid sequence without DNA. Found here are a few hundred thousand distinct CDR3 sequences; the top ten clones hold roughly 2.6%. The V and J genes are TRBV9 and TRBJ2-1. This clonotype was obtained from a human donor with ulcerative colitis or Crohn's disease, or a healthy co-twin of an affected twin (not recorded which). The sample comprised blood. The CDR3 here is CASSVGESSYNEQFF.